A selection of T cell receptor beta chains follows, all from one sample in a study of response to subunit inactivated influenza vaccine. TCRdb called the RT-PCR reads again in MiXCR, with one record for every CDR3 protein. The sample contains about 780,000 distinct CDR3 sequences, around a sixth of which appear only once. The sample was PBMCs from blood, taken more than 4 days after vaccination. All receptors derive from a man aged 50 or older who received an inactivated influenza vaccine. The CDR3 runs from the conserved cysteine through the conserved F or W. D genes are given only for firm matches. The size of a clone is reported for some rows only, either as once, few or many, or as a class for expanded clones.

>TRBJ1-5|NA|few|TRBV20-1
CSAEPGFSNQPQHF
TGCAGTGCGGAACCAGGGTTTAGCAATCAGCCCCAGCATTTT
>TRBJ2-7|NA|NA|TRBV12-3/TRBV12-4
CASSLGTFGYEQYF
TGTGCCAGCAGTTTGGGCACTTTCGGCTACGAGCAGTACTTC
>TRBJ2-1|NA|few|TRBV19
CASSIGDNEQFF
TGTGCCAGTAGTATAGGCGACAATGAGCAGTTCTTC
>TRBJ2-1|NA|NA|TRBV20-1
CSARTESYEQFF
TGCAGTGCTAGGACTGAATCCTACGAGCAGTTCTTC
>TRBJ1-2|NA|NA|TRBV29-1
CSVASGGGYTF
TGCAGCGTTGCTAGTGGCGGGGGCTACACCTTC
>TRBJ2-2|NA|many|TRBV7-2
CASSLARGGTGELFF
TGTGCCAGCAGCCTAGCGAGGGGGGGAACCGGGGAGCTGTTTTTT
>TRBJ1-5|TRBD1|many|TRBV7-2
CASSYRTGDNQPQHF
TGTGCCAGCAGCTACCGGACAGGGGACAATCAGCCCCAGCATTTT
>TRBJ1-2|NA|few|TRBV6-6
CASGPPGQGGYTF
TGTGCCAGCGGCCCCCCGGGGCAGGGTGGCTACACCTTC
>TRBJ2-2|TRBD1|NA|TRBV28
CASSSAGRTGVSGELFF
TGTGCCAGCAGTTCCGCTGGCAGGACAGGGGTCTCCGGGGAGCTGTTTTTT
>TRBJ2-3|NA|NA|TRBV20-1
CSARDRTSHTQYF
TGCAGTGCTAGAGATCGGACAAGCCATACGCAGTATTTT
>TRBJ2-2|NA|NA|TRBV5-5
CASSTDVSANTGELFF
TGTGCCAGCAGCACGGACGTTAGTGCTAACACCGGGGAGCTGTTTTTT
>TRBJ1-6|NA|few|TRBV24-1
CATSDLDSHYNSPLHF
TGTGCCACCAGTGATTTGGACAGCCATTATAATTCACCCCTCCACTTT
>TRBJ2-2|TRBD2|NA|TRBV12-3/TRBV12-4
CASTGRGLGTGELFF
TGTGCCAGCACCGGGAGGGGACTGGGCACCGGGGAGCTGTTTTTT
>TRBJ1-2|NA|NA|TRBV20-1
CSARDHANYGYTF
TGCAGTGCTAGAGATCACGCCAACTATGGCTACACCTTC
>TRBJ2-1|NA|NA|TRBV11-2
CASSLDVFRGDNEQFF
TGTGCCAGCAGCTTAGATGTGTTCAGGGGGGACAATGAGCAGTTCTTC
>TRBJ2-1|NA|NA|TRBV27
CASSLGVRSSDEQFF
TGTGCCAGCAGTTTAGGGGTGCGGAGTTCGGATGAGCAGTTCTTC
>TRBJ2-1|TRBD2|NA|TRBV7-3
CASSLHGGNEQFF
TGTGCCAGCAGCTTACACGGGGGGAATGAGCAGTTCTTC
>TRBJ2-7|TRBD2|NA|TRBV29-1
CSVELAESSYEQYF
TGCAGCGTTGAACTAGCGGAAAGCTCCTACGAGCAGTACTTC
>TRBJ2-6|NA|NA|TRBV20-1
CSAIAPGANVLTF
TGCAGTGCTATTGCCCCTGGGGCCAACGTCCTGACTTTC
>TRBJ2-5|TRBD2|few|TRBV7-9
CASSLFRASGQETQYF
TGTGCCAGCAGCTTATTTAGGGCTAGCGGCCAAGAGACCCAGTACTTC
>TRBJ2-1|TRBD2|NA|TRBV4-2
CASRRDYSSYNEQFF
TGTGCCAGCCGCCGGGACTATAGCTCCTACAATGAGCAGTTCTTC
>TRBJ2-7|NA|few|TRBV10-3
CAISESQYEQYF
TGTGCCATCAGTGAATCTCAGTACGAGCAGTACTTC
>TRBJ1-5|NA|few|TRBV12-3/TRBV12-4
CASSFGDLMGQPQHF
TGTGCCAGCAGTTTCGGAGACCTGATGGGTCAGCCCCAGCATTTT
>TRBJ1-2|NA|NA|TRBV20-1
CSARGRLGLRGYTF
TGCAGTGCTAGAGGCCGTTTGGGGCTTCGTGGCTACACCTTC
>TRBJ1-1|NA|NA|TRBV4-3
CASSMGRGPEAFF
TGCGCCAGCAGCATGGGGCGGGGGCCGGAAGCTTTCTTT
>TRBJ1-1|NA|NA|TRBV20-1
CSARDPGRSNTEAFF
TGCAGTGCTAGAGATCCGGGGAGGTCGAACACTGAAGCTTTCTTT
>TRBJ2-1|TRBD2|NA|TRBV11-2
CASSPPGTSGGLGNEQFF
TGTGCCAGCAGCCCGCCCGGGACTAGCGGGGGGTTGGGCAATGAGCAGTTCTTC
>TRBJ2-3|NA|NA|TRBV9
CASSTGLPSDTQYF
TGTGCCAGCAGCACAGGACTTCCCTCAGATACGCAGTATTTT
>TRBJ2-2|NA|many|TRBV11-2
CASSLAGPNTGELFF
TGTGCCAGCAGCTTAGCCGGACCGAACACCGGGGAGCTGTTTTTT
>TRBJ2-2|TRBD1|NA|TRBV5-4
CASSPPGQSWNTGELFF
TGTGCCAGCAGTCCACCGGGACAGTCGTGGAACACCGGGGAGCTGTTTTTT
>TRBJ2-7|TRBD1|NA|TRBV2
CASSEFGDRLTSYEQYF
TGTGCCAGCAGTGAATTTGGGGACAGGCTGACCTCCTACGAGCAGTACTTC
>TRBJ1-6|NA|NA|TRBV11-2
CASSRIYYNSPLHF
TGTGCCAGCAGCAGGATCTACTACAATTCACCCCTCCACTTT
>TRBJ2-1|TRBD2|NA|TRBV12-5
CASREGSYNEQFF
TGTGCTAGTCGGGAGGGCTCCTACAATGAGCAGTTCTTC
>TRBJ2-3|TRBD1|NA|TRBV5-1
CASSTGQGKESVTQYF
TGCGCCAGCAGCACGGGACAGGGGAAGGAATCTGTTACGCAGTATTTT
>TRBJ2-1|NA|NA|TRBV7-3
CASSLRRGSYNEQFF
TGTGCCAGCAGCCTCCGGAGGGGCTCCTACAATGAGCAGTTCTTC
>TRBJ2-5|NA|NA|TRBV20-1
CSARDLSSPLTQYF
TGCAGTGCTAGAGATCTGTCCTCTCCTCTGACCCAGTACTTC
>TRBJ2-4|NA|NA|TRBV11-2
CASSLTQGFPGNIQYF
TGTGCCAGCAGCTTAACACAGGGCTTCCCAGGGAACATTCAGTACTTC
>TRBJ2-2|NA|few|TRBV20-1
CSARDLTRGAGELFF
TGCAGTGCTAGAGATCTAACTAGAGGGGCCGGGGAGCTGTTTTTT
>TRBJ1-2|NA|many|TRBV10-3
CATGMRDNNYGYTF
TGTGCCACGGGGATGCGGGACAATAACTATGGCTACACCTTC
>TRBJ2-2|NA|few|TRBV20-1
CSAREVDGPSTGELFF
TGCAGTGCTAGAGAAGTGGACGGGCCTAGCACCGGGGAGCTGTTTTTT
>TRBJ2-7|TRBD1|few|TRBV7-9
CASSFRTGVSEQYF
TGTGCCAGCAGCTTCAGGACAGGAGTATCCGAGCAGTACTTC
>TRBJ2-1|TRBD1|few|TRBV5-1
CASSRTGQGPGEQFF
TGCGCCAGCAGCCGAACGGGACAGGGACCCGGGGAGCAGTTCTTC
>TRBJ1-1|NA|NA|TRBV20-1
CSARSMNTEAFF
TGCAGTGCTAGGAGCATGAACACTGAAGCTTTCTTT